This T cell receptor beta chain was sequenced for a study of T cell responses to AZD1222 COVID-19 vaccine. Germline V CDR1 and CDR2: SGHTA, FQGTGA. The J segment lost 7 bases and the V segment lost 1 base, leaving 0 bases of the junction unmatched. The CDR3 length is 13 residues. This table comes from immunoSEQ multiplex PCR, and its TCRdb copy is limited to in-frame clones, with some not included. Of fewer than 150,000 clones in the sample, around nine tenths were seen once. Concerning this clone: The target antigen is unknown.

Study results and limitations: Clonal diversity was possibly underestimated, and white British individuals and females predominated among donors. There were vaccine-associated CD4 TCRs across spike, dominant at 160-218 and 743-854. No day 14 peak samples; only post-peak repertoires were characterized.

This receptor was obtained from an adult who received the AZD1222 COVID-19 vaccine. The chain recombines TRBV7-3 with TRBJ2-1; 8 nucleotides align to TRBD1. Specimen: peripheral blood, collected 28 days after the second AZD1222 dose. The CDR3 DNA sequence: TGTGCCAGCAGCTTAAGGACAGGGAATGAGCAGTTCTTC. It codes for CASSLRTGNEQFF. Full variable domain (missing parts from reference TRBV7-3 and TRBJ2-1): GAGVSQTPSNKVTEKGKYVELRCDPISGHTALYWYRQSLGQGPEFLIYFQGTGAADDSGLPNDRFFAVRPEGSVSTLKIQRTERGDSAVYLCASSLRTGNEQFFGPGTRLTVL.